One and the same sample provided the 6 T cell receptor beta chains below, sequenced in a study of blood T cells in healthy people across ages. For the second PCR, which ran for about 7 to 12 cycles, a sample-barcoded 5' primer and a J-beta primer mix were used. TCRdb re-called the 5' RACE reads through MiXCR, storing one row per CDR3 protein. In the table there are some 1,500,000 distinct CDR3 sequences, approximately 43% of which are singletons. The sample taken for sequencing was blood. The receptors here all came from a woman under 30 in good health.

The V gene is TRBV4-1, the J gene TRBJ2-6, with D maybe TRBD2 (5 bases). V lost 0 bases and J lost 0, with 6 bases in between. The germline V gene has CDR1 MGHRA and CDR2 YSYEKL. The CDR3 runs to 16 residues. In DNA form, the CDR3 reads TGCGCCAGCAGCCAAGACGGGGACTCTGGGGCCAACGTCCTGACTTTC. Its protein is CASSQDGDSGANVLTF.

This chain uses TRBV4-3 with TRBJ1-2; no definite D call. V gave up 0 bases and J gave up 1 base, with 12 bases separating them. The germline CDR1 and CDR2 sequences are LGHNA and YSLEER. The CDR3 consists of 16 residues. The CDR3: CASSQDSRTRNYGYTF. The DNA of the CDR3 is TGCGCCAGCAGCCAAGACTCACGGACTCGTAACTATGGCTACACCTTC.

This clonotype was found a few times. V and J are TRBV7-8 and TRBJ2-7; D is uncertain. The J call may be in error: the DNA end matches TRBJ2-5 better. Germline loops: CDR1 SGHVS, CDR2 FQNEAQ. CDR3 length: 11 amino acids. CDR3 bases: TGTGCCAGCAGCCCCTACCGGACCCAGTACTTC. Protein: CASSPYRTQYF.

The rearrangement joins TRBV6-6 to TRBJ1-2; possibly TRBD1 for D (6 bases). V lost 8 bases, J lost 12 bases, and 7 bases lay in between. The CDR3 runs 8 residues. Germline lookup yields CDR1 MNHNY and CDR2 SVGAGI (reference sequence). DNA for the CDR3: TGTGCCAGCGAGGGGGACACCTTC. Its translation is CASEGDTF.

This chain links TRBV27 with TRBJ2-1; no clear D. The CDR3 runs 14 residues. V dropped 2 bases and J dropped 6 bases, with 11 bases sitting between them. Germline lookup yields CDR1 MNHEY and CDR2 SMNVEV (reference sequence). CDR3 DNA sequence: TGTGCCAGCAGTTTACCCTTTACAAGCAATGAGCAGTTCTTC. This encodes CASSLPFTSNEQFF.

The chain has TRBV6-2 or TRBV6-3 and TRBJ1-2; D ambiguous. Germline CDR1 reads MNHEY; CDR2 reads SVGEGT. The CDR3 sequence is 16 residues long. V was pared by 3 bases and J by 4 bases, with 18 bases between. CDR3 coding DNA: TGTGCCAGCAGTTATAAAAAAGAAGGACCTCCCTATGGCTACACCTTC. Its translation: CASSYKKEGPPYGYTF.